This TCR beta chain was identified in a study of CD8+ T cells in alopecia areata. In each case, RNA was isolated and then reverse transcribed into cDNA as the sequencing template. TCRdb keeps only in-frame clones here, not all; method: immunoSEQ multiplex PCR. The data show 90,000 to 100,000 clones, less than 50% seen once. This clone was recorded a few times. The germline gives CDR1 MDHEN, CDR2 SYDVKM. V lost 6 bases to trimming and J lost 1 base, with 16 bases between them. This CDR3 is 15 amino acids long. Obtained from alopecia areata patients were lesional scalp punch biopsies along with peripheral blood.

The V gene is TRBV28, the J gene TRBJ2-7, with TRBD2 as a possible D gene (5 bases). The sequencing sample was made of CD4+ T cells sorted from blood. The TCR was taken from a human donor with alopecia areata. CDR3 DNA sequence: TGTGCCAGCAGCCCTCGAGCGGTGCTTTCCTACGAGCAGTACTTC. Protein product: CASSPRAVLSYEQYF. Variable domain in full (rest from reference TRBV28 and TRBJ2-7): DVKVTQSSRYLVKRTGEKVFLECVQDMDHENMFWYRQDPGLGLRLIYFSYDVKMKEKGDIPEGYSVSREKKERFSLILESASTNQTSMYLCASSPRAVLSYEQYFGPGTRLTVT.